This T cell receptor (beta chain) was profiled in a study of OX40 agonist ivuxolimab in advanced cancers. Background on the whole study: Ivuxolimab, which targeted the costimulatory receptor OX40 (CD134), was an agonistic, fully human IgG2 monoclonal antibody. The dose-escalation cohort was roughly 83% male with a mean age of around 62 years, ranging from 23 to 79. The monotherapy dose-escalation portion (N of about 50 patients) of the phase I ivuxolimab trial is reported in the paper. Partial responses occurred in three dose-escalation patients, of whom one had hepatocellular carcinoma and two had cutaneous melanoma. Intravenous ivuxolimab was administered to patients every 2 weeks at six dose levels: 0.01, 0.1, 0.3, 1.5, 3 and 10 mg/kg. The purpose of peripheral TCRbeta sequencing was to test whether ivuxolimab changed TCR sequence diversity and led to clonal T-cell expansion. Among the approximately 54 dose-escalation patients, around 20 had hepatocellular carcinoma, around 15 melanoma, 9 renal cell carcinoma and 9 head and neck cancer. Patients were allowed to have had prior anti-PD-1, anti-PD-L1 or anti-CTLA-4 therapy, and around 43% of the dose-escalation patients had been treated with checkpoint inhibitors.

What the study reported, not specific to this receptor: At doses of 0.1 to 3.0 mg/kg, clonal expansion of both CD4+ and CD8+ blood T cells was observed from baseline to week 6. In partial responders in the 0.1-3.0 mg/kg groups, normalized peripheral clonal expansion was found to be among the lowest, especially among CD8+ T cells. Low levels of normalized T-cell clonal expansion were also seen in some patients who did not respond. The antigen specificity of the clonally expanded peripheral T cells was not determined. After ivuxolimab, CD8+ T cells had more expanded clones than CD4+ T cells on average.

The trial excluded patients who had a history of autoimmune disease or were on systemic immunosuppression. Peripheral blood for TCR sequencing was collected from all dose cohorts at baseline, on cycle 4 day 1, and on cycle 7 day 1. Samples were obtained from an open-label, multicenter, first-in-human phase I dose-escalation trial of ivuxolimab. Adults with locally advanced or metastatic melanoma, renal cell carcinoma, hepatocellular carcinoma or head and neck squamous cell carcinoma were enrolled in the trial. Before TCR sequencing, CD4+ T cells and CD8+ T cells from peripheral blood were sorted into separate populations. Reading from cysteine to phenylalanine, the CDR3 counts 15 amino acids. Of the read, only the CDR3 DNA is kept; its 45 bases are in frame from base 1. Reading the germline V gene gives CDR1 MRHNA and CDR2 SNTAGT. V and J lose 5 bases and 0 bases, and a span of 11 bases separates them.

For sequencing of the TCRbeta CDR3 region, genomic DNA was extracted from the sorted cells. TCRbeta CDR3 regions were sequenced using the immunoSEQ Assay. TCRdb limited this immuneACCESS table to in-frame rearrangements with V and J called. A share of clones is missing; checked studies link under half to unresolved V genes, and the rest is unexplained. The sample table lists some 74,000 clones, over 75% of them with a count of one. The top ten constitute 0.53% of the sample. Note on this clone: Its recognized antigen is unknown. Base qualities are not recorded, but no much larger clone differs from it by a single base.

This TCR derives from an adult with an advanced solid tumor such as melanoma, head and neck, liver or kidney cancer. Recombination connected TRBV6-4 to TRBJ1-3, with the D segment identity uncertain. Material: CD4+ or CD8+ T cells sorted from blood, obtained in a trial of the OX40 agonist ivuxolimab. The CDR3 region reads CASSFPPASGNTIYF. The DNA sequence follows: TGTGCCAGCAGTTTTCCCCCTGCCTCTGGAAACACCATATATTTT.